These 31 T cell receptor beta chains share one sample of origin, sequenced in a study of monozygotic twins with inflammatory bowel disease. Using the 5' RACE reads, TCRdb records one entry per CDR3 protein without DNA. The specimen's table records 40,000 to 45,000 distinct CDR3 sequences. Sequencing was done on a sample of blood. The receptors here all came from a human donor with ulcerative colitis or Crohn's disease, or a healthy co-twin of an affected twin (not recorded which).

The chain couples TRBV11-2 to TRBJ2-1. The CDR3 totals 16 residues. Germline CDR1 and CDR2: SGHAT and FQNNGV. This chain's CDR3 is CASSLRDGSYNNEQFF.

The gene calls are TRBV19 and TRBJ1-6. The CDR3 covers 14 residues. The V gene's germline CDR1 is LNHDA and CDR2 SQIVND (reference sequence). The CDR3 reads CASSMREHYSPLHF.

The chain uses TRBV19 and TRBJ1-1; TCRdb reports TRBD1, a call that lacks DNA to check it against. Germline V gene data show CDR1 as LNHDA and CDR2 as SQIVND (reference sequence). The CDR3 covers 15 residues. This chain's CDR3 is CASSIAGQGGTEAFF.

The gene calls are TRBV27 and TRBJ1-1; TCRdb proposes TRBD1, but this gene call is untestable without DNA. The CDR3 has 15 residues. Germline lookup yields CDR1 MNHEY and CDR2 SMNVEV (reference sequence). The CDR3 loop reads CASSLTSPGATEAFF.

This chain connects TRBV20-1 to TRBJ2-5. The CDR3 extends over 13 amino acids. CDR1 DFQATT and CDR2 SNEGSKA come from the germline V gene (reference sequence). The CDR3 spells CSASRASGETQYF.

V gene TRBV11-2 combines with J gene TRBJ2-7; the TCRdb D gene call, TRBD2, has no DNA to confirm it. The CDR3 sequence is 15 residues long. Germline assignment: CDR1 SGHAT and CDR2 FQNNGV. The CDR3 spells CASSTPGLAGHEQYF.

This chain joins TRBV12-3 or TRBV12-4 and TRBJ2-6. The CDR3 contains 13 residues. The CDR3 here is CASSSSGANVLTF.

The chain joins TRBV5-1 to TRBJ1-3. Per germline, CDR1 SGHRS and CDR2 YFSETQ. CDR3 length: 16 amino acids. The chain's CDR3 is CASSLAGRETGNTIYF.

The chain has TRBV3-1 and TRBJ1-6; there is no DNA to check the TCRdb D call of TRBD1. Germline V lookup: CDR1 LGHDT, CDR2 YNNKEL (reference sequence). This CDR3 contains 16 residues. The CDR3 loop reads CASSQGGGTNNSPLHF.

The chain carries TRBV27 and TRBJ2-7; no DNA is available, so the TRBD2 call from TCRdb remains unchecked. CDR1 and CDR2 from the germline V gene are MNHEY and SMNVEV (reference sequence). CDR3 length equals 14 residues. The CDR3 spells CASSQRVGYYEQYF.

V usage is TRBV18 and J usage is TRBJ1-1. Looked up from germline, CDR1 is KGHSH and CDR2 is LQKENI. The CDR3 has 13 residues. This chain's CDR3 is CASSPMRNTEAFF.

V usage is TRBV5-1 and J usage is TRBJ2-7; TCRdb reports TRBD1, a call that lacks DNA to check it against. Germline assignment: CDR1 SGHRS and CDR2 YFSETQ. This CDR3 is built from 16 residues. This CDR3 is CASSLAFAGASYEQYF.

V is TRBV7-9 and J is TRBJ1-2. Germline CDR1 and CDR2: SEHNR and FQNEAQ (reference sequence). The CDR3 covers 16 residues. CDR3 residues: CASSLGGWASNYGYTF.

This chain connects TRBV5-1 to TRBJ1-4. Germline V gene sequence: CDR1 SGHRS, CDR2 YFSETQ. This CDR3 has 15 amino acids. The CDR3 loop is CASSGDGFRDEKLFF. Together with reference TRBV5-1 and TRBJ1-4, the CDR3 gives the full variable domain: KAGVTQTPRYLIKTRGQQVTLSCSPISGHRSVSWYQQTPGQGLQFLFEYFSETQRNKGNFPGRFSGRQFSNSRSEMNVSTLELGDSALYLCASSGDGFRDEKLFFGSGTQLSVL.

The chain is built from TRBV18 and TRBJ2-2. The CDR3 has 13 amino acids. Germline CDR1 and CDR2: KGHSH and LQKENI. CDR3 region: CASSPTQGGELFF.

The rearrangement links TRBV7-2 to TRBJ2-7; the D call from TCRdb, TRBD2, cannot be confirmed without DNA. CDR1 and CDR2 from the germline V gene are SGHTA and FQGNSA. The CDR3 spans 16 residues. The CDR3 spells CASSLEYAGGSYEQYF.

This rearrangement joins TRBV7-8 to TRBJ2-1. CDR3 size: 16 residues. CDR1 is SGHVS and CDR2 is FQNEAQ in the germline V gene. The CDR3: CASSLVVRLSKDEQFF.

The CDR3 reads CASSFYGAGTYEQYF. The V call is TRBV5-8, the J call TRBJ2-7; checking the TCRdb D call of TRBD1 is not possible without DNA. This CDR3 is built from 15 residues. CDR1 and CDR2 from the germline V gene are SGHTS and YDEGEE.

The V gene is TRBV12-3 or TRBV12-4, the J gene TRBJ2-3. The CDR3 totals 14 residues. The CDR3: CASSRFRRTDTQYF.

CDR3 residues: CSARATGGQSGANVLTF. The J gene is TRBJ2-6, the V gene TRBV20-1; TCRdb picks TRBD1, but there is no DNA to check that call. Germline values: CDR1 DFQATT, CDR2 SNEGSKA (reference sequence). There are 17 residues in the CDR3.

This rearrangement joins TRBV6-2 or TRBV6-3 to TRBJ2-7. The CDR3 sequence is 13 residues long. Per germline, CDR1 MNHEY and CDR2 SVGEGT. This CDR3 reads CASSYIDYYEQYF.

The rearrangement joins TRBV19 to TRBJ1-5; TCRdb designates TRBD1, a call that cannot be tested without DNA. This CDR3 is 13 amino acids long. CDR1 and CDR2 from the germline V gene are LNHDA and SQIVND (reference sequence). The CDR3 sequence is CATSGTENQPQHF. The full variable domain, rest sourced from reference TRBV19 and TRBJ1-5, is DGGITQSPKYLFRKEGQNVTLSCEQNLNHDAMYWYRQDPGQGLRLIYYSQIVNDFQKGDIAEGYSVSREKKESFPLTVTSAQKNPTAFYLCATSGTENQPQHFGDGTRLSIL.

This chain connects TRBV3-1 to TRBJ2-1; TCRdb's D call of TRBD2 is untestable without DNA. This CDR3 contains 14 residues. The germline V gene encodes CDR1 LGHDT and CDR2 YNNKEL (reference sequence). The CDR3 region is CASSQDPGSGEQFF.

The chain is built from TRBV5-4 and TRBJ2-7; TCRdb picks TRBD1, but there is no DNA to check that call. The CDR3 runs 16 residues. CDR1 is SGHNT and CDR2 is YYREEE in the germline V gene (reference sequence). Here the CDR3 reads CASSLGSGTDSYEQYF. The variable domain in full, completed from reference TRBV5-4 and TRBJ2-7, reads ETGVTQSPTHLIKTRGQQVTLRCSSQSGHNTVSWYQQALGQGPQFIFQYYREEENGRGNFPPRFSGLQFPNYSSELNVNALELDDSALYLCASSLGSGTDSYEQYFGPGTRLTVT.

This rearrangement joins TRBV15 to TRBJ2-1; TCRdb designates TRBD1, a call that cannot be tested without DNA. CDR3 length: 12 amino acids. Germline-derived CDR1 and CDR2 are LNHNV and YYDKDF (reference sequence). The CDR3: CATSRSMGGQFF.

This sequence joins TRBV29-1 and TRBJ2-1. The CDR3 runs to 11 residues. Germline V gene data show CDR1 as SQVTM and CDR2 as ANQGSEA. This CDR3 is CSVAEGNEQFF.

The chain carries TRBV20-1 and TRBJ2-7; the TCRdb call, TRBD1, lacks DNA for checking. Germline values: CDR1 DFQATT, CDR2 SNEGSKA (reference sequence). CDR3 size: 14 residues. CDR3 sequence: CSAKYRDRYYEQYF.

The V and J genes are TRBV3-1 and TRBJ1-2; TCRdb reports TRBD1, a call that lacks DNA to check it against. The germline V gene has CDR1 LGHDT and CDR2 YNNKEL (reference sequence). The CDR3 consists of 15 residues. The CDR3 region is CASSQGDREGGGYTF.

The rearrangement uses TRBV14 and TRBJ2-5; TCRdb outputs TRBD2, but without DNA this stays unchecked. Germline CDR1 SGHDN, CDR2 FVKESK. CDR3 length equals 16 residues. The CDR3 is CASSQNRLAGIETQYF.

The chain couples TRBV10-3 to TRBJ2-1; TCRdb calls TRBD2, which cannot be checked without DNA. The CDR3 has 13 amino acids. CDR1 is ENHRY and CDR2 is SYGVKD in the germline V gene. CDR3 sequence reads: CASGLAGAAEQFF.

The chain links TRBV19 to TRBJ1-1; TCRdb selects TRBD1, and the lack of DNA leaves this call unchecked. The germline gives CDR1 LNHDA, CDR2 SQIVND (reference sequence). The CDR3 covers 16 residues. The CDR3 sequence: CASDTRTGGMNTEAFF.